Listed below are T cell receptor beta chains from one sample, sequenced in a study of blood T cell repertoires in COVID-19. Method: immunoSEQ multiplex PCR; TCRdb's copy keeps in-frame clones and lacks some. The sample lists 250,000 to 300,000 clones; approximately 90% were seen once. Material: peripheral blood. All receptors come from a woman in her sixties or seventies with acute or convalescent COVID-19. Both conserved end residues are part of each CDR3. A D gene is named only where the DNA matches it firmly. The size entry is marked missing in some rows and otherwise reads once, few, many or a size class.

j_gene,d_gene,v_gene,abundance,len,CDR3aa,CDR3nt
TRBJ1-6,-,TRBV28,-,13,CAISTTGPVPLHF,TGTGCCATCTCCACCACAGGGCCGGTACCCCTCCACTTT
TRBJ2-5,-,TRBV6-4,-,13,CASSVAASETQYF,TGTGCCAGCAGTGTGGCCGCCTCAGAGACCCAGTACTTC
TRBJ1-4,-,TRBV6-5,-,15,CASSYERATNEKLFF,TGTGCCAGCAGTTACGAGAGGGCAACAAATGAAAAACTGTTTTTT
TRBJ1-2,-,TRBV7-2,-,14,CASSLARETGGYTF,TGTGCCAGCAGCTTAGCGCGGGAAACGGGAGGCTACACCTTC
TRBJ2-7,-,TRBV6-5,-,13,CASRRTGAYEQYF,TGTGCCAGCAGGAGAACGGGAGCCTACGAGCAGTACTTC
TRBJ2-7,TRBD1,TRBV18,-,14,CASSPADRGGEQYF,TGTGCCAGCTCACCCGCGGACAGGGGGGGCGAGCAGTACTTC
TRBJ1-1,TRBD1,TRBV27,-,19,CASSLVPDRVGGRRSEAFF,TGTGCCAGCAGTTTGGTGCCCGACAGGGTGGGGGGCAGACGAAGTGAGGCTTTCTTT
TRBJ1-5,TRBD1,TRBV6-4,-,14,CASRVPRGSQPQHF,TGTGCCAGCAGAGTTCCCAGGGGGAGTCAGCCCCAGCATTTT
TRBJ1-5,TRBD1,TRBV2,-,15,CASSVETGRNQPQHF,TGTGCCAGCAGCGTTGAGACAGGGCGCAATCAGCCCCAGCATTTT
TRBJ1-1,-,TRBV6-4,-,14,CASSRQSPNTEAFF,TGTGCCAGCAGCAGACAGAGTCCGAACACTGAAGCTTTCTTT
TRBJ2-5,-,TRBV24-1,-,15,CATSDFAGSQETQYF,TGTGCCACCAGTGATTTTGCGGGGAGCCAAGAGACCCAGTACTTC
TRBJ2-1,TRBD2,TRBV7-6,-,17,CASIRGLAGGPWVEQFF,TGTGCCAGCATCCGAGGACTAGCGGGGGGGCCTTGGGTTGAGCAGTTCTTC
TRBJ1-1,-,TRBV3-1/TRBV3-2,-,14,CASSRKGEDTEAFF,TGTGCCAGCAGTCGAAAAGGGGAGGACACTGAAGCTTTCTTT
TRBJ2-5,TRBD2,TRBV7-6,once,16,CASSASGGRGQETQYF,TGTGCCAGCAGCGCTAGCGGGGGGCGGGGCCAAGAGACCCAGTACTTC
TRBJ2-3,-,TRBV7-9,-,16,CASSLEGVTSTDTQYF,TGTGCCAGCAGCTTAGAGGGAGTAACTAGCACAGATACGCAGTATTTT
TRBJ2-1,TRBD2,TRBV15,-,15,CATSTQREMVNEQFF,TGTGCCACCAGCACACAGCGGGAGATGGTCAATGAGCAGTTCTTC
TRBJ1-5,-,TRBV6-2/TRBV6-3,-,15,CASSYSGGAGQPQHF,TGTGCCAGCAGTTACTCAGGGGGGGCCGGGCAGCCCCAGCATTTT